A single sample is the source of the 2 T cell receptor beta chains below, sequenced in a study of identifying expanded T cells in peripheral blood. Produced via immunoSEQ multiplex PCR; TCRdb's table is partial and in-frame only. The table shows around 90,000 clones, with about nine tenths occurring only once. Input material: blood. The origin of the receptors is a person aged 18 to 70 in good health.

V gene TRBV28 combines with J gene TRBJ2-3; 10 bases agree with TRBD1. This CDR3 comprises 13 residues. The germline gives CDR1 MDHEN, CDR2 SYDVKM. Trimming removed 5 bases from V and 7 bases from J; junction bases left unmatched: 3. CDR3 sequence (DNA): TGTGCCAGCAGTAGACAGGGGGCCTATACGCAGTATTTT. It codes for CASSRQGAYTQYF.

The chain uses TRBV9 and TRBJ1-2; D not resolved. Germline lookup yields CDR1 SGDLS and CDR2 YYNGEE. Trimming removed 0 bases from V and 1 base from J, with 10 bases in between. The CDR3 is 15 residues long. The CDR3 region is CASSVGSRFNYGYTF. The CDR3 DNA sequence: TGTGCCAGCAGCGTAGGGAGCAGATTTAACTATGGCTACACCTTC. The full variable domain, completed using reference TRBV9 and TRBJ1-2, is DSGVTQTPKHLITATGQRVTLRCSPRSGDLSVYWYQQSLDQGLQFLIQYYNGEERAKGNILERFSAQQFPDLHSELNLSSLELGDSALYFCASSVGSRFNYGYTFGSGTRLTVV.